This T cell receptor (beta chain) was observed in a study of T cell repertoires in ileal Crohn's disease. Per germline, CDR1 MRHNA and CDR2 SNTAGT. V lost 2 bases to trimming and J lost 0 bases, with 5 bases between them. The CDR3 contains 15 residues. Broader study findings: Sorted CD8 T cells held more high-frequency clones than CD4.

As to time point: neoterminal ileum biopsy at postoperative endoscopy, about 6 months after surgery. Remarks on this clone: No antigen is known for it.

Here immunoSEQ multiplex PCR was the method, and the copy in TCRdb shows in-frame clones only, minus some. The profile covers some 10,000 clones, with over 70% appearing a single time and approximately 14% taken by the ten largest. The gene calls are TRBV6-4 and TRBJ2-6; tentative D call: TRBD1 (5 bases). The sequence came from an adult with Crohn's disease. The specimen was ileal tissue. CDR3 sequence reads: CASSDDSSGANVLTF. In nucleotides, the CDR3 is TGTGCCAGCAGTGACGACAGCTCTGGGGCCAACGTCCTGACTTTC.